The present T cell receptor beta chain was sequenced within a study of cytomegalovirus exposure and HLA in healthy donors. Primers for the PCR totalled 60 Vbeta and 13 Jbeta. Sequencing was performed with immunoSEQ multiplex PCR; in TCRdb, only in-frame clones are kept and a portion is missing. The profile shows approximately 120,000 clones, roughly 69% of them singletons. This clone was recorded a few times. V was pared by 5 bases and J by 4 bases, with 12 bases between. This CDR3 region has 14 residues. Germline CDR1 is MNHEY and CDR2 is SVGAGI. Material for sequencing was PBMCs. The TCR originated in a human donor in good health. The chain uses TRBV6-5 and TRBJ1-5, with D hard to call. CDR3 sequence: CASSTSNRNQPQHF. CDR3 in DNA: TGTGCCAGCAGTACCTCGAACAGAAATCAGCCCCAGCATTTT.